What follows are 12 T cell receptor beta chains derived from one specimen sequenced in a study of cytomegalovirus exposure and HLA in healthy donors (dated by TCRdb to 2016 to 2017). The receptor library was made with the immunoSEQ multiplex PCR assay. For the multiplex PCR, a mixture combining 60 forward primers for TCR Vbeta segments and 13 reverse primers for TCR Jbeta segments was used. TCRdb obtained this table from immuneACCESS and retained in-frame rearrangements with V and J assigned. These tables miss some clones; where compared with another copy, unresolved V genes account for less than half of the shortfall, and the remainder is unexplained. Present in this sample are tens of thousands of clones, approximately 71% of which were seen just once. The ten largest clones take up roughly 2% of the sample. Material for sequencing was PBMCs. Source of these receptors: a middle-aged man in good health and CMV-seronegative.

V usage is TRBV4-2 and J usage is TRBJ1-3; possibly TRBD1 for D (6 bases). The length of the CDR3 is 15 residues. Germline-derived CDR1 and CDR2 are LGHNA and YNFKEQ. The V end was cut by 4 bases, the J end by 4 bases, with 14 bases between. The CDR3 DNA is TGTGCCAGCAGCCTTTCTACAGGGACCGGAAACACCATATATTTT. Its translation: CASSLSTGTGNTIYF.

V gene TRBV28 combines with J gene TRBJ2-5; 10 positions agree with TRBD2. The V segment lost 8 bases and the J segment 5 bases; nucleotides outside the gene matches: 8. Germline V CDR1 and CDR2: MDHEN, SYDVKM. The CDR3 runs 14 residues. The CDR3 nucleotides are TGTGCCAGCCTCAGCGGGGGGGTAGTTGAGACCCAGTACTTC. As protein: CASLSGGVVETQYF. Drawing the rest from reference TRBV28 and TRBJ2-5, the complete variable domain is DVKVTQSSRYLVKRTGEKVFLECVQDMDHENMFWYRQDPGLGLRLIYFSYDVKMKEKGDIPEGYSVSREKKERFSLILESASTNQTSMYLCASLSGGVVETQYFGPGTRLLVL.

The rearrangement joins TRBV11-2 to TRBJ1-1; D gene unclear. The CDR3 runs 16 residues. V was clipped by 0 bases and J by 5 bases, with 16 bases between them. Germline V gene lookup returns CDR1 SGHAT and CDR2 FQNNGV. The CDR3 protein is CASSLEGARRATEAFF. DNA for the CDR3: TGTGCCAGCAGCTTAGAGGGCGCCAGGCGAGCAACTGAAGCTTTCTTT.

This clone has a single count. The chain joins TRBV6-1 to TRBJ1-5; the D gene is possibly TRBD1 (6 bases). Looked up from germline, CDR1 is MNHNS and CDR2 is SASEGT. The CDR3 is made up of 15 amino acids. The germline V and J ends were trimmed by 6 bases and 0 bases, with 12 bases remaining between them. CDR3 residues: CASRTGHFSNQPQHF. The CDR3 DNA reads TGTGCCAGCAGGACGGGACACTTTAGCAATCAGCCCCAGCATTTT.

The chain combines TRBV18 with TRBJ2-7, with D unresolved. Per the germline V gene, CDR1 is KGHSH and CDR2 is LQKENI. The CDR3 contains 14 residues. V lost 3 bases to trimming and J lost 0 bases, with 9 bases between them. The CDR3 protein is CASSPQASSYEQYF. As DNA, the CDR3 is TGTGCCAGCTCACCGCAGGCGAGCTCCTACGAGCAGTACTTC.

V usage is TRBV5-6 and J usage is TRBJ1-2, with D perhaps matching TRBD1 (5 bases). V was shortened by 4 bases and J by 2 bases, with 21 bases between the two germline ends. The CDR3 totals 17 residues. Germline CDR1 reads SGHDT; CDR2 reads YYEEEE. CDR3 sequence: CASSHKSHRWGNYGYTF. DNA for the CDR3: TGTGCCAGCAGCCACAAGAGCCACCGTTGGGGCAACTATGGCTACACCTTC.

Concerning this clone: The sample holds other DNA sequences that translate to the same CDR3. This chain joins TRBV29-1 and TRBJ1-1, with a weak D call TRBD1 (6 bases). The CDR3 length is 13 residues. Germline V gene data show CDR1 as SQVTM and CDR2 as ANQGSEA. The germline V and J ends were trimmed by 5 bases and 4 bases, with 14 bases remaining between them. This CDR3 reads CSVPHQGRTEAFF. CDR3 DNA sequence: TGCAGCGTTCCACATCAGGGGCGCACTGAAGCTTTCTTT.

This clone was picked up a small number of times. The rearrangement uses TRBV11-2 and TRBJ2-3; D remains unclear. Germline values: CDR1 SGHAT, CDR2 FQNNGV. The CDR3 contains 14 residues. Deletions cut 1 base from V and 2 bases from J, with 7 bases between. Written as DNA, the CDR3 is TGTGCCAGCAGCTTAGGGCAGAACACAGATACGCAGTATTTT. Its translation: CASSLGQNTDTQYF. Variable domain in full (rest from reference TRBV11-2 and TRBJ2-3): EAGVAQSPRYKIIEKRQSVAFWCNPISGHATLYWYQQILGQGPKLLIQFQNNGVVDDSQLPKDRFSAERLKGVDSTLKIQPAKLEDSAVYLCASSLGQNTDTQYFGPGTRLTVL.

This rearrangement joins TRBV4-1 to TRBJ2-1, with TRBD2 matching 11 bases. This CDR3 is 19 amino acids long. Germline CDR1 reads MGHRA; CDR2 reads YSYEKL. Losses at the gene ends were 3 bases for V and 8 bases for J; bases not matched to a gene: 18. CDR3 amino acids: CASSQLAGGGFKGEHEQFF. In DNA, the CDR3 is TGCGCCAGCAGCCAGCTAGCGGGAGGTGGCTTTAAAGGGGAACATGAGCAGTTCTTC.

The gene calls are TRBV16 and TRBJ1-2; 8 nucleotides align to TRBD1. This CDR3 is 18 amino acids long. The trim removed 4 bases at V and 5 bases at J, leaving 18 bases unmatched. Germline V gene data show CDR1 as KGHSY and CDR2 as FQNENV. CDR3 in amino acids: CASSPTRDRLKPAYGYTF. The CDR3 nucleotides read TGTGCCAGCAGCCCGACCCGGGACAGGCTTAAACCGGCATATGGCTACACCTTC. Complete variable domain (other parts from reference TRBV16 and TRBJ1-2): GEEVAQTPKHLVRGEGQKAKLYCAPIKGHSYVFWYQQVLKNEFKFLISFQNENVFDETGMPKERFSAKCLPNSPCSLEIQATKLEDSAVYFCASSPTRDRLKPAYGYTFGSGTRLTVV.

The chain employs TRBV4-2 and TRBJ2-7; 7 bases align to TRBD2. This CDR3 has 16 residues. The ends lost 1 base at V and 0 bases at J; junction bases unmatched: 6. CDR1 and CDR2 (germline): LGHNA, YNFKEQ. CDR3 region: CASSQGEGRDSYEQYF. CDR3 in DNA: TGTGCCAGCAGCCAAGGGGAGGGTCGGGACTCCTACGAGCAGTACTTC.

J is TRBJ2-7 and V is TRBV5-1; 8 nucleotides match TRBD2. The junction had 7 bases not matched to a gene; V was cut back by 4 bases and J by 4 bases. The CDR3 has 14 amino acids. Germline V gene sequence: CDR1 SGHRS, CDR2 YFSETQ. CDR3: CASSPNSGTYEQYF. The CDR3 DNA reads TGCGCCAGCAGCCCGAATAGCGGGACGTACGAGCAGTACTTC.